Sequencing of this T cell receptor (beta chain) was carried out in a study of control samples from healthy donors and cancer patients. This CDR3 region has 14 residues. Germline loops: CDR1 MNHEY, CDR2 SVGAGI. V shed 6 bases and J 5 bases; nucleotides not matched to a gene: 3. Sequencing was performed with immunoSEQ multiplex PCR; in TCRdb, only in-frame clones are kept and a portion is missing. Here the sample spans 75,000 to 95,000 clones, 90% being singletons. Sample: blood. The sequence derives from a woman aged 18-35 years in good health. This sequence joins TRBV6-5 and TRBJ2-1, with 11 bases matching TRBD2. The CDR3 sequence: CASRGLADDNEQFF. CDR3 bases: TGTGCCAGCAGGGGACTAGCGGACGACAATGAGCAGTTCTTC.